The 11 T cell receptor beta chains presented below share a single source sample, sequenced in a study of graft-versus-host responses after intestinal transplantation. TCRdb's table, derived via immunoSEQ multiplex PCR, lists solely in-frame clones and lacks some. Here the sample spans approximately 24,000 clones, about 93% being singletons. Source: PBMCs, taken roughly 30 days after intestinal transplant. These receptors all come from a human patient who received an intestinal transplant, so some T cells may come from the graft donor.

This sequence joins TRBV10-2 and TRBJ1-5; 7 bases are a match to TRBD1. Germline CDR1 reads WSHSY; CDR2 reads SAAADI. The CDR3 length is 16 residues. V trimming: 2 bases; J trimming: 0 bases; junction bases outside the gene matches: 4. CDR3 in DNA: TGCGCCAGCAGTGAGGTTGGGACAGTTAGCAATCAGCCCCAGCATTTT. Its translation is CASSEVGTVSNQPQHF.

The chain has TRBV6-1 and TRBJ1-3; 10 bases agree with TRBD1. Germline trimming cut 4 bases from V and 8 bases from J; bases unmatched to any gene: 8. This CDR3 spans 15 amino acids. CDR1 and CDR2 (germline): MNHNS, SASEGT. This chain's CDR3 is CASSGPTGGLDTIYF. The CDR3 nucleotides read TGTGCCAGCAGTGGACCGACAGGGGGCTTAGACACCATATATTTT.

The chain has TRBV5-4 and TRBJ2-3; the match to TRBD2 covers 12 bases. The CDR3 runs 16 residues. V lost 4 bases, J lost 4 bases, and 7 bases stayed unmatched. CDR1 is SGHNT, CDR2 YYREEE, per germline (reference sequence). CDR3 loop: CASSVKLAGGADTQYF. The CDR3, as DNA: TGTGCCAGCAGCGTTAAACTAGCGGGGGGAGCAGATACGCAGTATTTT.

The chain links TRBV2 to TRBJ1-5; perhaps TRBD1 as D (5 bases). Trimming pared 5 bases from V and 0 bases from J, leaving 11 bases between. From germline, CDR1 is SNHLY and CDR2 FYNNEI. The CDR3 extends over 15 amino acids. As DNA, the CDR3 is TGTGCCAGCAGTTACCGGGGGATTAGCAATCAGCCCCAGCATTTT. This translates into CASSYRGISNQPQHF.

The chain employs TRBV5-4 and TRBJ2-5; perhaps TRBD1 as D (6 bases). Judging by the DNA end, TRBJ2-7 fits better; the J call may be wrong. Germline CDR1 reads SGHNT; CDR2 reads YYREEE (reference sequence). CDR3 length: 12 amino acids. DNA of the CDR3: TGTGCCAGCGGCCGGGACACATACGAGCAGTACTTC. Its protein is CASGRDTYEQYF.

The chain combines TRBV6-1 with TRBJ2-2; a possible D gene is TRBD2 (6 bases). The CDR3 length is 13 residues. V was cut by 6 bases and J by 5 bases, with 10 bases left in between. Looked up from germline, CDR1 is MNHNS and CDR2 is SASEGT. The CDR3 DNA sequence: TGTGCCAGCAGCCGGGACTTAACCGGGGAGCTGTTTTTT. Translated, it gives CASSRDLTGELFF.

CDR3 sequence reads: CASSTGTGNYEQYF. The CDR3 nucleotides are TGCGCCAGCAGTACCGGGACAGGGAATTACGAGCAGTACTTC. The chain employs TRBV5-1 and TRBJ2-7; 9 bases fit TRBD1. V was pared by 5 bases and J by 4 bases, with 7 bases of the junction left unmatched. CDR1 SGHRS and CDR2 YFSETQ come from the germline V gene. The length of the CDR3 is 14 residues.

V and J are TRBV6-5 and TRBJ1-4; TRBD1 is a possible D gene (5 bases). The CDR3 loop spans 14 amino acids. V lost 4 bases to trimming and J lost 6 bases, with 12 bases between them. Germline assignment: CDR1 MNHEY and CDR2 SVGAGI. The CDR3 is CASSSGTEYEKLFF. The CDR3 coding sequence is TGTGCCAGCAGTTCCGGGACTGAGTATGAAAAACTGTTTTTT.

The J gene is TRBJ2-1, the V gene TRBV6-5; D possibly corresponds to TRBD2 (6 bases). Per the germline V gene, CDR1 is MNHEY and CDR2 is SVGAGI. The CDR3 has 14 residues. The germline V and J ends were trimmed by 4 bases and 3 bases, with 10 bases remaining between them. CDR3 sequence (DNA): TGTGCCAGCAGTTTATCCGGGAGCTACAATGAGCAGTTCTTC. Protein: CASSLSGSYNEQFF.

The CDR3 reads CASSPEGGSEETQYF. CDR3 sequence (DNA): TGCGCCAGCAGCCCCGAGGGCGGGAGTGAAGAGACCCAGTACTTC. The chain uses TRBV5-1 and TRBJ2-5, with 7 bases identical to TRBD2. Germline V gene data show CDR1 as SGHRS and CDR2 as YFSETQ. The J segment lost 3 bases and the V segment lost 4 bases, leaving 9 bases of the junction unmatched. The CDR3 consists of 15 residues.

In DNA, the CDR3 is TGTGCCAGCAGCTTGGTAGAGGGCCCCTACAATGAGCAGTTCTTC. This sequence encodes CASSLVEGPYNEQFF. The chain employs TRBV5-5 and TRBJ2-1; D perhaps matches TRBD2 (5 bases). Trimming left V 0 bases short and J 2 bases short, with 9 bases between. Germline-derived CDR1 and CDR2 are SGHKS and YYEKEE (reference sequence). CDR3 size: 15 residues.